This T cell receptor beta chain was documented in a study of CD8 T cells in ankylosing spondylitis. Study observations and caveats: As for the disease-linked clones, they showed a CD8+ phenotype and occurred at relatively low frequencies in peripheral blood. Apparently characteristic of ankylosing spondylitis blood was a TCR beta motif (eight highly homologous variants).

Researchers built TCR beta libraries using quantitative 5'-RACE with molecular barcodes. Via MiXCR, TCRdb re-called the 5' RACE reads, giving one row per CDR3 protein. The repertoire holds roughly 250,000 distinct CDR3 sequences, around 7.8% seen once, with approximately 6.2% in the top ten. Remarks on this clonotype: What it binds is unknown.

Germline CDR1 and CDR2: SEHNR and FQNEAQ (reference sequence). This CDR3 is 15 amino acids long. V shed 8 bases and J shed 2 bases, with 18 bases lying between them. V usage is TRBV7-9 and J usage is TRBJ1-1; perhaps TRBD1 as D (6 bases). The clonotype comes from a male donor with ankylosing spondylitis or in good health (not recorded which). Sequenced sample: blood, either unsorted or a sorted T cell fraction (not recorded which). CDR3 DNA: TGTGCCAGCGATGGTGGGGGGGCGGTAAACACTGAAGCTTTCTTT. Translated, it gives CASDGGGAVNTEAFF.